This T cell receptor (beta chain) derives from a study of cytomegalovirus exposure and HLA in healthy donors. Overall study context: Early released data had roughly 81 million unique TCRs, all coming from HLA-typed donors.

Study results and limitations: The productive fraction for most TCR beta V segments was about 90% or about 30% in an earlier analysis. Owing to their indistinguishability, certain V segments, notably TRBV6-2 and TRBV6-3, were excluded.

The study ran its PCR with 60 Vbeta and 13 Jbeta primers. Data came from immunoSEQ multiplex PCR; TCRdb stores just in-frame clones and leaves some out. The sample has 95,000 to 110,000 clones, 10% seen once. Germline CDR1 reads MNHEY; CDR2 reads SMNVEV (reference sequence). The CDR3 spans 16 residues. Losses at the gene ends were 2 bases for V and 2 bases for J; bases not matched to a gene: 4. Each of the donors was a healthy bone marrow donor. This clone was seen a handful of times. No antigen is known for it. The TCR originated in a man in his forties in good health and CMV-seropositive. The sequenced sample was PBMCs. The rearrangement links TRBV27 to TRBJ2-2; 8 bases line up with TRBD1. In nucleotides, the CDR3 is TGTGCCAGCAGTTTACAGGGGGCGAGAAACACCGGGGAGCTGTTTTTT. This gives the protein CASSLQGARNTGELFF.